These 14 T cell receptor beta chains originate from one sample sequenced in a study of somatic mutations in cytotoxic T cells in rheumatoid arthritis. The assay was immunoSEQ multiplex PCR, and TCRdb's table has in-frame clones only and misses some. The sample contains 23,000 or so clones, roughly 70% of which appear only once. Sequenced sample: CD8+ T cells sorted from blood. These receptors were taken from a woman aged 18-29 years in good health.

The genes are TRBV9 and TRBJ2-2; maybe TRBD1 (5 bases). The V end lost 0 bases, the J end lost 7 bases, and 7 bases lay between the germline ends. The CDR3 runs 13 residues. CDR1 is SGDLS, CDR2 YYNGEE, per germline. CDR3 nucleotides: TGTGCCAGCAGCGTAGCCAGGGACGGGGAGCTGTTTTTT. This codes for CASSVARDGELFF.

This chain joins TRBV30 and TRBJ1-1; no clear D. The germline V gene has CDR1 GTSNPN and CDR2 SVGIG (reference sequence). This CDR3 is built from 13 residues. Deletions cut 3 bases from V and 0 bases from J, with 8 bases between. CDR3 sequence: CAWSALMNTEAFF. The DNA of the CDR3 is TGTGCCTGGAGCGCCCTAATGAACACTGAAGCTTTCTTT.

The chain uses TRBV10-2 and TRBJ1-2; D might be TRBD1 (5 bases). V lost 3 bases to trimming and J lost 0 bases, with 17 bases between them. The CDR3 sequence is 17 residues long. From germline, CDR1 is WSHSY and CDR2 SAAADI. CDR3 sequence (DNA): TGCGCCAGCAGTGACCCCAACTCGCGACAGACTAACTATGGCTACACCTTC. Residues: CASSDPNSRQTNYGYTF.

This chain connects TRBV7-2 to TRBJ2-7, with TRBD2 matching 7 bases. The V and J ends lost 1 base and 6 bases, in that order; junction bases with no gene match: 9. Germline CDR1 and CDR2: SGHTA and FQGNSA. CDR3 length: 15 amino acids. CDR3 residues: CASSLVLAEGSEQYV. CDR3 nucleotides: TGTGCCAGCAGCTTAGTGCTAGCGGAGGGCAGCGAGCAGTACGTC.

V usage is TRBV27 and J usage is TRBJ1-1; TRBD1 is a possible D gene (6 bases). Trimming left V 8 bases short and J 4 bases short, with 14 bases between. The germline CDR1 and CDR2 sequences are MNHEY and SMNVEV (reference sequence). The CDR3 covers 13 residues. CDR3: CASQRGWGTEAFF. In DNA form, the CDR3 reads TGTGCCAGCCAGAGGGGGTGGGGCACTGAAGCTTTCTTT.

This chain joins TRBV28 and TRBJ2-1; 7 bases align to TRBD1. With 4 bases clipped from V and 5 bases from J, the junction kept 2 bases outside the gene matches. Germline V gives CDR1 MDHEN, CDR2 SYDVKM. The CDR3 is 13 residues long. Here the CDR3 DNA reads TGTGCCAGCAGTTATGGGACAGACAATGAGCAGTTCTTC. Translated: CASSYGTDNEQFF. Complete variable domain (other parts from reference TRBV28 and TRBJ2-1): DVKVTQSSRYLVKRTGEKVFLECVQDMDHENMFWYRQDPGLGLRLIYFSYDVKMKEKGDIPEGYSVSREKKERFSLILESASTNQTSMYLCASSYGTDNEQFFGPGTRLTVL.

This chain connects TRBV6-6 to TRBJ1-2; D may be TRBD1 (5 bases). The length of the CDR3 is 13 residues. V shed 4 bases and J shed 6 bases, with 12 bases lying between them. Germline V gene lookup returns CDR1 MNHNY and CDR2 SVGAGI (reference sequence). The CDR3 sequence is CASSLSGRNGYTF. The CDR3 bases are TGTGCCAGCAGTTTATCGGGACGAAATGGCTACACCTTC.

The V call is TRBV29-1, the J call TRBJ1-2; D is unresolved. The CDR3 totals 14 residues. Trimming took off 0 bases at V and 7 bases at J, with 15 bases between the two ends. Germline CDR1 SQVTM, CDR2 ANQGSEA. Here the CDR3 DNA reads TGCAGCGTTGAAGAGGGGTTTTCCGACGCTGGCTACACCTTC. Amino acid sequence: CSVEEGFSDAGYTF.

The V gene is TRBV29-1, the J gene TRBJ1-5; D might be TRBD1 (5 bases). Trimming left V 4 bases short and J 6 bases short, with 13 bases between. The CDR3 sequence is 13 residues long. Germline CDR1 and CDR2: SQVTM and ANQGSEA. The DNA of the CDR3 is TGCAGCGTTGGGGGGGTGGTCAGTCAGCCCCAGCATTTT. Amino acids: CSVGGVVSQPQHF.

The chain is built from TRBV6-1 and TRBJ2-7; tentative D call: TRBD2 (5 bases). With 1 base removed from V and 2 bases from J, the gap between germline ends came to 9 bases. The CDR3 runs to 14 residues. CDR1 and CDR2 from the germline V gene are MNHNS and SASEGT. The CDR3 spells CASSEGTPTYEQYF. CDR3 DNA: TGTGCCAGCAGTGAAGGGACTCCCACCTACGAGCAGTACTTC.

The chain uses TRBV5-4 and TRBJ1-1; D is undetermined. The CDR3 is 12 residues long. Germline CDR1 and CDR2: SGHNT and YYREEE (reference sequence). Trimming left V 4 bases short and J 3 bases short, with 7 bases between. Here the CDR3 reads CASSRGHTEAFF. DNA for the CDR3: TGTGCCAGCAGCCGAGGGCACACTGAAGCTTTCTTT. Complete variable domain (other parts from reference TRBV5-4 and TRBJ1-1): ETGVTQSPTHLIKTRGQQVTLRCSSQSGHNTVSWYQQALGQGPQFIFQYYREEENGRGNFPPRFSGLQFPNYSSELNVNALELDDSALYLCASSRGHTEAFFGQGTRLTVV.

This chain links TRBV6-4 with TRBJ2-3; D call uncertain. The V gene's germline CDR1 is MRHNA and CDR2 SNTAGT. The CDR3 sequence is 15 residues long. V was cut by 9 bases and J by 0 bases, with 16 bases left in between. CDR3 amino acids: CASSDVAFSTDTQYF. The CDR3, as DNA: TGTGCCAGTTCCGACGTGGCTTTCAGCACAGATACGCAGTATTTT.

The CDR3 loop reads CASSRGLSNQPQHF. The CDR3 DNA reads as TGTGCCAGCAGCCGGGGACTCTCGAATCAGCCCCAGCATTTT. This chain connects TRBV27 to TRBJ1-5; D might be TRBD1 (5 bases). Germline V gives CDR1 MNHEY, CDR2 SMNVEV (reference sequence). This CDR3 region has 14 residues. V lost 6 bases and J 4 bases, leaving 13 bases between the germline ends.

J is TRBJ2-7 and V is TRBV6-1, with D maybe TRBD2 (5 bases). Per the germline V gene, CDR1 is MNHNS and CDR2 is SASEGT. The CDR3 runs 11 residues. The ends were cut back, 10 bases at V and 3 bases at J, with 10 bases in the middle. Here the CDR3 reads CATSEGYEQYV. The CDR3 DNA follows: TGTGCCACGTCTGAGGGCTACGAGCAGTACGTC.